Included here is one TCR beta chain sequence, with context. Preparation of the TCRbeta library used unique molecular identifiers. TCRdb passed the PCR reads through MiXCR, listing each CDR3 protein once. The sample comprises about 980,000 distinct CDR3 sequences, around 30% of which are singletons, and about 28% rests with the top ten. This sample was taken from a study of T-cell reconstitution after alpha-beta-depleted transplantation in children. The receptor comes from a boy under two years old who had a stem cell transplant for SCID, so the T cells may come from the graft donor. The sequenced sample was PBMCs, mostly from graft donor cells, obtained 360 days after TCRalphabeta/CD19-depleted stem cell transplant.

Here the CDR3 reads CASSYLGPQDEQYF. CDR3 nucleotide sequence: TGTGCCAGCAGCTACCTCGGGCCTCAGGACGAGCAGTACTTC. The chain uses TRBV12-3 or TRBV12-4 and TRBJ2-7; D is undetermined. The CDR3 length is 14 residues. Trimming cost V 6 bases and J 5 bases, with 17 bases left between them.